The source of this TCR beta chain is a study of T-cell memory formation after mild COVID-19. The study, taken as a whole, reports: In pre-infection memory, a portion of responding clones appeared, which suggested that cross-reactive memory joined. CD4+ contracting clones were mainly CM and EM; CD8+ ones, EMRA.

TCRdb re-called the 5' RACE reads through MiXCR, storing one row per CDR3 protein. The data hold 350,000 to 500,000 distinct CDR3 sequences, with 23% observed a single time. As to this clonotype: Its matching antigen is unknown.

The V end was cut by 6 bases, the J end by 3 bases, with 15 bases between. Germline CDR1 reads KGHSH; CDR2 reads LQKENI. This CDR3 is 14 amino acids long. Material for sequencing was PBMCs or a T cell subset sorted from them (not recorded which). This chain uses TRBV18 with TRBJ2-7; D is uncertain. This clonotype was obtained from an adult woman who had mild COVID-19 (a few samples of this study predate the infection). Cell type and time point are not known. CDR3 bases: TGTGCCAGCTCCGTTACTCACCTAAACTACGAGCAGTACTTC. Protein: CASSVTHLNYEQYF.